This T cell receptor beta chain was captured in a study of T cells after yellow fever vaccination. On this clonotype itself: No antigen is known for it.

One entry per CDR3 protein, called by TCRdb with MiXCR from the 5' RACE reads. In the table there are roughly 150,000 distinct CDR3 sequences, 7.7% of which are singletons. The study, taken as a whole, reports: Weaker, the secondary response had a peak occurring faster, on day 5 versus 15. A minor fraction of clonotypes spanned both CD4 and CD8 compartments.

Germline values: CDR1 SGHTA, CDR2 FQGNSA. The CDR3 consists of 14 residues. V was pared by 5 bases and J by 6 bases, with 14 bases between. The sample here was CD4+ T cells sorted from PBMCs, taken 5 days after the yellow fever booster vaccination. This TCR came from a man aged 25-45 years who received the YFV17D yellow fever vaccine. The chain links TRBV7-2 to TRBJ2-1; D not resolved. CDR3 loop: CASSPWAPGNEQFF. The CDR3 nucleotides are TGTGCCAGCAGCCCCTGGGCCCCGGGCAATGAGCAGTTCTTC.